The 10 T cell receptor beta chains given below trace back to one sample, sequenced in a study of neurological immune-mediated disorders. Noted time point: longitudinal time-point 3. TCRdb reanalysed the 5' RACE reads using MiXCR and keeps one entry per CDR3 protein. The profile covers roughly 100,000 distinct CDR3 sequences, with 10% to 14% appearing a single time and under 4% taken by the ten largest. Specimen: PBMCs. The source of these receptors is a female donor with HTLV-1-associated myelopathy (HAM/TSP).

This CDR3 reads CSVEDLVDILNGGEQFF. Written as DNA, the CDR3 is TGCAGCGTTGAAGATTTAGTCGACATCCTCAACGGTGGGGAGCAGTTCTTC. The V and J genes are TRBV29-1 and TRBJ2-1; D not resolved. Germline V gene data show CDR1 as SQVTM and CDR2 as ANQGSEA. The CDR3 length is 17 residues. Trimming removed 0 bases at V and 10 bases at J, with 25 bases between.

There are many counts of this clonotype. The rearrangement uses TRBV6-6 and TRBJ2-5; D is unclear. V lost 3 bases and J 12 bases, leaving 11 bases between the germline ends. The CDR3 runs to 11 residues. CDR1 and CDR2 (germline): MNHNY, SVGAGI (reference sequence). The CDR3 is CASSYSSLEYF. The CDR3 DNA reads as TGTGCCAGCAGTTATTCATCCCTTGAGTACTTC.

This clonotype was recorded at least ten times. The V gene is TRBV6-5, the J gene TRBJ1-4; D may be TRBD1 (5 bases). Germline V gene sequence: CDR1 MNHEY, CDR2 SVGAGI. The germline V and J ends were trimmed by 0 bases and 5 bases, with 10 bases remaining between them. The CDR3 is 15 residues long. The CDR3: CASSYSGRANEKLFF. CDR3 sequence (DNA): TGTGCCAGCAGTTACTCGGGCAGGGCAAATGAAAAACTGTTTTTT.

In this sample, this clonotype turned up many times. V usage is TRBV20-1 and J usage is TRBJ1-2; no reliable D call. Germline V gene data show CDR1 as DFQATT and CDR2 as SNEGSKA (reference sequence). This CDR3 region has 12 residues. V lost 5 bases and J lost 4, with 11 bases in between. For the CDR3, the DNA is TGCAGTGCTCCTGCCAGCGTCTATGGCTACACCTTC. Translated: CSAPASVYGYTF.

The sample holds many counts of this clonotype. This chain links TRBV12-3 or TRBV12-4 with TRBJ2-3, with 7 bases that match TRBD1. The J segment lost 10 bases and the V segment lost 6 bases, leaving 22 bases of the junction unmatched. The CDR3 loop spans 17 amino acids. CDR3 DNA: TGTGCCAGCAGCCCAACAGGGGCGAAGCGCCTTGGCCCACCGCAGTATTTT. Encoded protein: CASSPTGAKRLGPPQYF.

The chain links TRBV5-1 to TRBJ2-2; 8 positions match TRBD1. The CDR3 sequence is 15 residues long. Trimming at V came to 3 bases and at J to 4 bases, leaving 5 bases not matched to a gene. Germline CDR1 and CDR2: SGHRS and YFSETQ. The CDR3 spells CASSSGQGGTGELFF. The CDR3 nucleotides read TGCGCCAGCAGCTCTGGACAGGGTGGCACCGGGGAGCTGTTTTTT.

J is TRBJ2-7 and V is TRBV6-6; 9 positions match TRBD1. V was pared by 5 bases and J by 3 bases, with 8 bases of the junction left unmatched. This CDR3 has 15 amino acids. The germline gives CDR1 MNHNY, CDR2 SVGAGI (reference sequence). This CDR3 is CASSEGTGLVYEQYF. The CDR3 nucleotides are TGTGCCAGCAGTGAAGGGACAGGGCTAGTCTACGAGCAGTACTTC.

The sample holds many counts of this clonotype. CDR3 protein: CSAYNPRDTYGYTF. The CDR3 DNA reads TGCAGTGCTTACAACCCCCGGGACACCTATGGCTACACCTTC. The chain couples TRBV20-1 to TRBJ1-2, with a possible D match to TRBD1 (6 bases). Trimming left V 5 bases short and J 4 bases short, with 17 bases between. Germline CDR1 is DFQATT and CDR2 is SNEGSKA (reference sequence). This CDR3 contains 14 residues.

Many counts were recorded for this clonotype. This chain joins TRBV6-5 and TRBJ2-5; weak D call: TRBD2 (6 bases). Germline CDR1 MNHEY, CDR2 SVGAGI. Trimming removed 2 bases at V and 5 bases at J, with 15 bases between. This CDR3 has 15 residues. The CDR3 loop is CASSYTGVNGETQYF. DNA for the CDR3: TGTGCCAGCAGTTACACGGGGGTAAACGGGGAGACCCAGTACTTC.

This clonotype was seen more than once but under ten times. This chain connects TRBV6-1 to TRBJ2-3; 12 nucleotides agree with TRBD2. Trimming at V came to 9 bases and at J to 3 bases, leaving 7 bases not matched to a gene. The CDR3 spans 15 residues. Germline loops: CDR1 MNHNS, CDR2 SASEGT. CDR3 sequence reads: CASILAGGYTDTQYF. The CDR3 region has the DNA TGTGCCAGTATACTAGCGGGGGGTTATACAGATACGCAGTATTTT.